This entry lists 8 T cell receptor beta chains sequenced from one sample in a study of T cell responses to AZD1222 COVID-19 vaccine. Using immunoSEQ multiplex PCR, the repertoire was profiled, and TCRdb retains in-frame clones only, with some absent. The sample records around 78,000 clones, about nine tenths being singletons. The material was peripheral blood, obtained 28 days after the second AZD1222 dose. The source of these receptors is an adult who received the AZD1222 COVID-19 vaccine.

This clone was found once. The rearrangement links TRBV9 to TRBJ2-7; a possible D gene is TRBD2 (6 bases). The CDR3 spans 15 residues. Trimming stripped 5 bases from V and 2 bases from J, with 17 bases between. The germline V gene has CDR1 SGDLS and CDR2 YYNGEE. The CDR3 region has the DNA TGTGCCAGCAGTGGGGATGGGGGAGGAACCTACGAGCAGTACTTC. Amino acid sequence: CASSGDGGGTYEQYF.

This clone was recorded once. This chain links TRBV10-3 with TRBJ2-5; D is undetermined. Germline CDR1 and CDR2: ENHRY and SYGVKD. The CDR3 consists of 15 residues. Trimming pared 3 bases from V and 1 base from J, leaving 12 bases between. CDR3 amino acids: CAISDPAEPQETQYF. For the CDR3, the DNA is TGTGCCATCAGTGACCCGGCAGAGCCCCAAGAGACCCAGTACTTC.

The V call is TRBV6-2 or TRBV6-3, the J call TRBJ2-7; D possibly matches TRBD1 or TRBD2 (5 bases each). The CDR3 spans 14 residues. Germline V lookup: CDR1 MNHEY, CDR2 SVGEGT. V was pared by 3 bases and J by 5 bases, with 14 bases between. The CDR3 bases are TGTGCCAGCAGTTATCAATGGGGGACGGACGAGCAGTACTTC. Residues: CASSYQWGTDEQYF.

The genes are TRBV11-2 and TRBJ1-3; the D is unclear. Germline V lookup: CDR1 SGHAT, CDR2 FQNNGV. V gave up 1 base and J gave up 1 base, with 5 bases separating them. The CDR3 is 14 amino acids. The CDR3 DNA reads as TGTGCCAGCAGCTTAGGTGTTTCTGGAAACACCATATATTTT. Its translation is CASSLGVSGNTIYF. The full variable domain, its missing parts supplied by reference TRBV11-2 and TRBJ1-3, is EAGVAQSPRYKIIEKRQSVAFWCNPISGHATLYWYQQILGQGPKLLIQFQNNGVVDDSQLPKDRFSAERLKGVDSTLKIQPAKLEDSAVYLCASSLGVSGNTIYFGEGSWLTVV.

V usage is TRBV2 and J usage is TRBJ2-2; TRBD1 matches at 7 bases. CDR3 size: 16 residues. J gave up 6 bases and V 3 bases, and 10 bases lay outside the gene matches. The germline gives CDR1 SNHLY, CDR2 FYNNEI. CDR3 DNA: TGTGCCAGCAGTGACAGGAGACAGGGTATTCCCGGGGAGCTGTTTTTT. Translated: CASSDRRQGIPGELFF.

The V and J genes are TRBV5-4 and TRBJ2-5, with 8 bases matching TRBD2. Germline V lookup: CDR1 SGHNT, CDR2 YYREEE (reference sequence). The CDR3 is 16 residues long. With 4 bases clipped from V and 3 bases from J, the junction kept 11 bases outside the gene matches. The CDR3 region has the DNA TGTGCCAGCAGCCCTAGGGGAGCGGGGGCCAAAGAGACCCAGTACTTC. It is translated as CASSPRGAGAKETQYF. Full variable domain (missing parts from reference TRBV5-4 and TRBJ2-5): ETGVTQSPTHLIKTRGQQVTLRCSSQSGHNTVSWYQQALGQGPQFIFQYYREEENGRGNFPPRFSGLQFPNYSSELNVNALELDDSALYLCASSPRGAGAKETQYFGPGTRLLVL.

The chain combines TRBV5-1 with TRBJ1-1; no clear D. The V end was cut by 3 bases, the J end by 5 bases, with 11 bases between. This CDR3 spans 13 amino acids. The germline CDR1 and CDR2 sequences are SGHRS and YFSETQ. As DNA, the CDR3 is TGCGCCAGCAGCTCGCCGGTGGGGACTGAAGCTTTCTTT. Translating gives CASSSPVGTEAFF.

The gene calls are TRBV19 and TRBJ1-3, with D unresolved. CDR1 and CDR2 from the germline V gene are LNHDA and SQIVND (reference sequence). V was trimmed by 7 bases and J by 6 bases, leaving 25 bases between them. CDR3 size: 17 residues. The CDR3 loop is CASTRAESSSYENTIYF. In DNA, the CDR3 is TGTGCCAGTACCCGGGCAGAATCCTCGTCTTACGAAAACACCATATATTTT.